A single sample gave rise to the 17 T cell receptor beta chains below, sequenced in a study of T-cell reconstitution after alpha-beta-depleted transplantation in children. The authors prepared the TCRbeta library with unique molecular identifiers. TCRdb called the PCR reads again in MiXCR, with one record for every CDR3 protein. The table has about 360,000 distinct CDR3 sequences, roughly 15% seen once. The sample in question was PBMCs, obtained from the stem cell graft. The receptor set was obtained from a human donor who donated a stem cell graft to a child with Fanconi anemia.

This clonotype showed up just a few times. The chain combines TRBV19 with TRBJ2-1; D is tentatively TRBD1 or TRBD2 (5 bases each). The V end lost 3 bases, the J end lost 10 bases, and 7 bases lay between the germline ends. The CDR3 consists of 11 residues. Germline lookup yields CDR1 LNHDA and CDR2 SQIVND (reference sequence). The CDR3 loop reads CASSIREEQFF. The CDR3, as DNA: TGTGCCAGTAGTATCAGGGAGGAGCAGTTCTTC.

This clonotype was detected many times. The chain recombines TRBV5-1 with TRBJ1-3, with D unresolved. This CDR3 has 13 residues. In germline, CDR1 is SGHRS, CDR2 YFSETQ. The V gene lost 3 bases and the J gene lost 9 bases, with 13 bases spanning the gap. The CDR3 nucleotides read TGCGCCAGCAGCTCAGGACCTCGGGGCACCATATATTTT. Protein product: CASSSGPRGTIYF.

The J gene is TRBJ1-1, the V gene TRBV12-3 or TRBV12-4, with a tentative D call TRBD1 (6 bases). The CDR3 has 14 amino acids. The V end was cut by 6 bases, the J end by 8 bases, with 19 bases between. CDR3 in DNA: TGTGCCAGCAGACCCACTACAGGGTCAGAGGAAGCTTTCTTT. Translation: CASRPTTGSEEAFF.

The CDR3, as DNA: TGTGCCAGCGGACTCCGCGAGGCCGGGGAGCTGTTTTTT. Translating it yields CASGLREAGELFF. This chain joins TRBV7-3 and TRBJ2-2; possibly TRBD2 for D (5 bases). The V gene's germline CDR1 is SGHTA and CDR2 FQGTGA. CDR3 size: 13 residues. Trimming pared 8 bases from V and 6 bases from J, leaving 13 bases between.

This clonotype was counted a few times. The V call is TRBV5-1, the J call TRBJ2-3; D tentatively reads TRBD1 or TRBD2 (6 bases each). The germline V gene encodes CDR1 SGHRS and CDR2 YFSETQ. The CDR3 consists of 14 residues. With 2 bases removed from V and 5 bases from J, the gap between germline ends came to 12 bases. CDR3: CASSFQGRGDTQYF. As DNA, the CDR3 is TGCGCCAGCAGCTTTCAGGGGCGGGGAGATACGCAGTATTTT.

This clonotype has at least ten counts. The chain links TRBV6-5 to TRBJ2-2; TRBD2 matches at 10 bases. The CDR3 consists of 18 residues. The V gene's germline CDR1 is MNHEY and CDR2 SVGAGI. V shed 5 bases, J shed 5 bases, and the junction held 14 bases outside the gene matches. CDR3 sequence reads: CASSLYSGGGHLTGELFF. The CDR3 bases are TGTGCCAGCAGTCTCTACAGCGGGGGGGGACACCTTACCGGGGAGCTGTTTTTT.

The chain uses TRBV21-1 and TRBJ2-7; the D segment call TRBD1 is taken from the table without a DNA check. TRBV21-1 is marked as a pseudogene. This CDR3 has 17 residues. CDR3 in amino acids: CASSSQIPGQRAYEQYV. DNA of the CDR3: TGTGCCAGCAGCAGTCAGATACCGGGACAGAGAGCTTACGAGCAGTACGTC.

This sequence joins TRBV20-1 and TRBJ1-1, with D unresolved. The CDR3 is 12 amino acids. From germline, CDR1 is DFQATT and CDR2 SNEGSKA (reference sequence). Trimming pared 5 bases from V and 0 bases from J, leaving 7 bases between. CDR3 DNA sequence: TGCAGTGCTCGACATATGAACACTGAAGCTTTCTTT. Translated: CSARHMNTEAFF.

The chain carries TRBV29-1 and TRBJ2-2, with D possibly TRBD1 on 6 matching bases. The ends were cut back, 4 bases at V and 3 bases at J, with 9 bases in the middle. Germline CDR1 and CDR2: SQVTM and ANQGSEA. CDR3 length equals 13 residues. The CDR3 DNA is TGCAGCGTTGCAGGGGCGGACACCGGGGAGCTGTTTTTT. Protein sequence: CSVAGADTGELFF.

This sequence joins TRBV9 and TRBJ2-3; maybe TRBD2 (5 bases). V shed 3 bases and J shed 0 bases, with 11 bases lying between them. This CDR3 has 15 amino acids. CDR1 and CDR2 from the germline V gene are SGDLS and YYNGEE. CDR3 sequence (DNA): TGTGCCAGCAGCGATCACGGGGTAAGCACAGATACGCAGTATTTT. It specifies CASSDHGVSTDTQYF. The entire variable domain, with the rest obtained from reference TRBV9 and TRBJ2-3, is as follows: DSGVTQTPKHLITATGQRVTLRCSPRSGDLSVYWYQQSLDQGLQFLIQYYNGEERAKGNILERFSAQQFPDLHSELNLSSLELGDSALYFCASSDHGVSTDTQYFGPGTRLTVL.

The rearrangement joins TRBV5-1 to TRBJ2-2, with 11 nucleotides matching TRBD2. The CDR3 sequence is 15 residues long. Germline V gene lookup returns CDR1 SGHRS and CDR2 YFSETQ. J lost 5 bases, V lost 5 bases, and 5 bases had no gene match. This CDR3 is CASRRGLAETGELFF. The CDR3 DNA follows: TGCGCCAGCAGAAGGGGACTAGCGGAAACCGGGGAGCTGTTTTTT.

This clonotype has only a few counts. This chain uses TRBV6-1 with TRBJ1-1; no definite D call. Germline lookup yields CDR1 MNHNS and CDR2 SASEGT. The germline V and J ends were trimmed by 4 bases and 0 bases, with 6 bases remaining between them. This CDR3 comprises 13 residues. CDR3 amino acids: CASSGLMNTEAFF. The CDR3 DNA follows: TGTGCCAGCAGTGGTTTAATGAACACTGAAGCTTTCTTT.

This clonotype turned up a few times. The chain is built from TRBV5-6 and TRBJ1-4, with 7 positions matching TRBD1. The CDR3 extends over 15 amino acids. Losses at the gene ends were 4 bases for V and 8 bases for J; bases not matched to a gene: 11. CDR1 and CDR2 (germline): SGHDT, YYEEEE. Written as DNA, the CDR3 is TGTGCCAGCAGCACGGGACAGCGGGAAGACGAAAAACTGTTTTTT. Its protein is CASSTGQREDEKLFF.

The chain couples TRBV5-5 to TRBJ2-1; the match to TRBD1 covers 9 bases. The germline V gene encodes CDR1 SGHKS and CDR2 YYEKEE (reference sequence). The junction had 12 bases not matched to a gene; V was cut back by 3 bases and J by 2 bases. This CDR3 contains 18 residues. The CDR3 DNA is TGTGCCAGCAGCTCATTATACCGGGACAGGGTCACCTACAATGAGCAGTTCTTC. It codes for CASSSLYRDRVTYNEQFF.

There are many counts of this clonotype. A junction boundary mismatches the germline segment, possibly from a read error. This chain uses TRBV27 with TRBJ2-7, with a possible D match to TRBD1 (6 bases). CDR1 is MNHEY, CDR2 SMNVEV, per germline (reference sequence). The CDR3 sequence is 15 residues long. DNA of the CDR3: TGTGCCAGCAGTCTATCGACAGGAGCTCTTTACGAGCAGTACTTC. This sequence encodes CASSLSTGALYEQYF.

This clonotype was counted between two and nine times. This chain links TRBV5-6 with TRBJ2-7; 7 bases match TRBD1. The CDR3 has 14 residues. V dropped 4 bases and J dropped 3; count of bases not matched to a gene: 7. The germline V gene has CDR1 SGHDT and CDR2 YYEEEE. Written as DNA, the CDR3 is TGTGCCAGCAGCATGGTCGGGACAGACTACGAGCAGTACTTC. Translating gives CASSMVGTDYEQYF.

The chain employs TRBV5-1 and TRBJ2-5; D unclear. Trimming removed 0 bases from V and 5 bases from J, with 11 bases in between. The CDR3 runs 14 residues. CDR1 SGHRS and CDR2 YFSETQ come from the germline V gene. CDR3 nucleotide sequence: TGCGCCAGCAGCTTGGCCGTGGCTTCGGAGACCCAGTACTTC. It yields the protein CASSLAVASETQYF. The variable domain in full, with the rest retrieved from reference TRBV5-1 and TRBJ2-5, is KAGVTQTPRYLIKTRGQQVTLSCSPISGHRSVSWYQQTPGQGLQFLFEYFSETQRNKGNFPGRFSGRQFSNSRSEMNVSTLELGDSALYLCASSLAVASETQYFGPGTRLLVL.